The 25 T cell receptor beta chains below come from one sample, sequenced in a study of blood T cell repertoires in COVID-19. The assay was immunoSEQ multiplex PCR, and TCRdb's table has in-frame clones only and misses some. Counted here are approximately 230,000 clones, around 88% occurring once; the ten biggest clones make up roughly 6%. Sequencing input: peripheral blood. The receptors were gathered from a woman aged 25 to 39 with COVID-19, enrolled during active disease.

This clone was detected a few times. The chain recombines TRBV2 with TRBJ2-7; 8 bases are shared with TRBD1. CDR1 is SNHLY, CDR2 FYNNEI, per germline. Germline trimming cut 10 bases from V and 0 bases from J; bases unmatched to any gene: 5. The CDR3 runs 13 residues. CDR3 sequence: CAITGGSSYEQYF. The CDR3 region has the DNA TGTGCCATAACAGGGGGGAGCTCCTACGAGCAGTACTTC.

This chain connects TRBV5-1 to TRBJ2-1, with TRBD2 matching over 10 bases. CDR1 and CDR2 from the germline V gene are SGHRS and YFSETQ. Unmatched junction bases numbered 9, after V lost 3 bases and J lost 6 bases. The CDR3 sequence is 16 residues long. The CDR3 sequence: CASSSLERGGPNEQFF. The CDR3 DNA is TGCGCCAGCAGCTCCCTTGAGCGGGGGGGCCCCAATGAGCAGTTCTTC.

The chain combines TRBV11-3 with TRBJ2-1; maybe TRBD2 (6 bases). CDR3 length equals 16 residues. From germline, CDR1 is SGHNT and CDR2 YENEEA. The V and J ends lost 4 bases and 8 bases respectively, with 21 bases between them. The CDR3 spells CASSSRLGLTSHEQFF. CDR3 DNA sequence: TGTGCCAGCAGCTCCCGTCTGGGACTCACCTCCCATGAGCAGTTCTTC.

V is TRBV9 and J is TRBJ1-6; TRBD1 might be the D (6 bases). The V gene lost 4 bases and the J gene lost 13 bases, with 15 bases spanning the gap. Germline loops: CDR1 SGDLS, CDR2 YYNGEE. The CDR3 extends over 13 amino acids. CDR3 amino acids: CASSPDNREPLHF. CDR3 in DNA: TGTGCCAGCAGCCCAGACAACAGGGAGCCCCTCCACTTT.

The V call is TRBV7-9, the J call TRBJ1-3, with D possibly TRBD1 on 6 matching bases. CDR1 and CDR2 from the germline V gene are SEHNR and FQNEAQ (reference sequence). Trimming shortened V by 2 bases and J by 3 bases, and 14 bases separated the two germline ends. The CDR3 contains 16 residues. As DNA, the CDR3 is TGTGCCAGCAGCTTACGACAGGAAACATTTGGAAACACCATATATTTT. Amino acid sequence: CASSLRQETFGNTIYF.

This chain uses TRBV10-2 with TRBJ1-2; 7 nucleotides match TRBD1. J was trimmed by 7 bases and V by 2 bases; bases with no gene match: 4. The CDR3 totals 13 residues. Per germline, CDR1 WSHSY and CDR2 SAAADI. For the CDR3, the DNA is TGCGCCAGCAGTGAGCTACGGACAGGTGGCTACACCTTC. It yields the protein CASSELRTGGYTF.

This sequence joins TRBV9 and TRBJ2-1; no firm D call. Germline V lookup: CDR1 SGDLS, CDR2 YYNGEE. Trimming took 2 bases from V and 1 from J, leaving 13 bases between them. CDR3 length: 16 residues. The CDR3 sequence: CASSVDGGVSYNEQFF. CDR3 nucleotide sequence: TGTGCCAGCAGCGTTGATGGCGGCGTATCCTACAATGAGCAGTTCTTC.

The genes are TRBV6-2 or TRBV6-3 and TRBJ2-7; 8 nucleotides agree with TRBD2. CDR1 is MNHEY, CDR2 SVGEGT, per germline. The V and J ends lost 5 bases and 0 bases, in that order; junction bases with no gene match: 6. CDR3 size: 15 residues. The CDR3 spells CASSRSGTLSYEQYV. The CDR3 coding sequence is TGTGCCAGCAGTCGTAGCGGGACCCTCTCCTACGAGCAGTACGTC.

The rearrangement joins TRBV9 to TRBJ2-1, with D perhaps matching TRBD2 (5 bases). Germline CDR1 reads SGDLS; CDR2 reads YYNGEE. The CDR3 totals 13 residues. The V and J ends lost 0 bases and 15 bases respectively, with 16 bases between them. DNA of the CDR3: TGTGCCAGCAGCGTAGAGCCGGACCGACTACTGTTCTTC. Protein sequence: CASSVEPDRLLFF.

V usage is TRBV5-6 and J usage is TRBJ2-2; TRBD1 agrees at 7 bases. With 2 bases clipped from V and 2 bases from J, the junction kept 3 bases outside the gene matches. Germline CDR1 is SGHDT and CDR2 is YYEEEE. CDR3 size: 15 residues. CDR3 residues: CASSFGTVNTGELFF. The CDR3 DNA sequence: TGTGCCAGCAGCTTCGGGACAGTTAACACCGGGGAGCTGTTTTTT.

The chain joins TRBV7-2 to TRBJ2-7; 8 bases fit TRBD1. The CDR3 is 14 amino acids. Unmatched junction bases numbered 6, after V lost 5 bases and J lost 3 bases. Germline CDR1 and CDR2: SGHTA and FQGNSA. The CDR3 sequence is CASSPRQGNYEQYF. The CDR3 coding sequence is TGTGCCAGCAGCCCAAGACAGGGGAACTACGAGCAGTACTTC. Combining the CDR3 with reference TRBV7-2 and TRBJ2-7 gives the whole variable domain GAGVSQSPSNKVTEKGKDVELRCDPISGHTALYWYRQSLGQGLEFLIYFQGNSAPDKSGLPSDRFSAERTGGSVSTLTIQRTQQEDSAVYLCASSPRQGNYEQYFGPGTRLTVT.

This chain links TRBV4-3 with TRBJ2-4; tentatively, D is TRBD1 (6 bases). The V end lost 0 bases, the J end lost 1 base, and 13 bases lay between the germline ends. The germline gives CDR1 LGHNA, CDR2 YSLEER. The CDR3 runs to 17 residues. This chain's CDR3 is CASSQDDIGQAKNIQYF. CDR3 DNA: TGCGCCAGCAGCCAAGATGACATCGGACAGGCCAAAAACATTCAGTACTTC.

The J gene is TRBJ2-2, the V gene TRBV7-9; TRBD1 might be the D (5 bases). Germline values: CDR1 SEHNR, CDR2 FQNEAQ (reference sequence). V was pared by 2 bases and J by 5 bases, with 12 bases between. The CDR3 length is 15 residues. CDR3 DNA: TGTGCCAGCAGCTTACGTCTCCAGGGAACCGGGGAGCTGTTTTTT. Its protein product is CASSLRLQGTGELFF.

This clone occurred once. The CDR3 protein is CASSQAPRQGGNYGYTF. The CDR3 DNA reads TGCGCCAGCAGCCAAGCCCCCAGACAGGGGGGAAACTATGGCTACACCTTC. The V and J genes are TRBV4-1 and TRBJ1-2; 9 nucleotides line up with TRBD1. Germline V gene data show CDR1 as MGHRA and CDR2 as YSYEKL. Trimming at V came to 1 base and at J to 2 bases, leaving 8 bases not matched to a gene. CDR3 length: 17 amino acids.

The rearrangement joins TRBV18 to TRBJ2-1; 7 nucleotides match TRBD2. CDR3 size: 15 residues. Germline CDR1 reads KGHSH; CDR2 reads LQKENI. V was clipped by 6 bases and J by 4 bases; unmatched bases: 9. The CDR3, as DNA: TGTGCCAGCTCGCGGGGGAGCGGAGAGTACAATGAGCAGTTCTTC. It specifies CASSRGSGEYNEQFF.

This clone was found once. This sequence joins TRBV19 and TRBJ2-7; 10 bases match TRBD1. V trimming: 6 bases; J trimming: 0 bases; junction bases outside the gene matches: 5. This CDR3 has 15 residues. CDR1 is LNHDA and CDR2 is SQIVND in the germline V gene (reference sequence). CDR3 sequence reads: CASSTGQGYSYEQYF. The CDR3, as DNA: TGTGCCAGTAGCACGGGACAGGGGTACTCCTACGAGCAGTACTTC. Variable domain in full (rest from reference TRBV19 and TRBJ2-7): DGGITQSPKYLFRKEGQNVTLSCEQNLNHDAMYWYRQDPGQGLRLIYYSQIVNDFQKGDIAEGYSVSREKKESFPLTVTSAQKNPTAFYLCASSTGQGYSYEQYFGPGTRLTVT.

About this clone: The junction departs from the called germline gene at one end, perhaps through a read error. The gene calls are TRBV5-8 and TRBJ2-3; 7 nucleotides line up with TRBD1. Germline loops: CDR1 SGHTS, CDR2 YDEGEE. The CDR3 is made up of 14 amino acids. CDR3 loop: CASLGTASQIRMNF. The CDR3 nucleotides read TGTGCCAGCCTAGGGACAGCATCACAGATACGCATGAATTTT.

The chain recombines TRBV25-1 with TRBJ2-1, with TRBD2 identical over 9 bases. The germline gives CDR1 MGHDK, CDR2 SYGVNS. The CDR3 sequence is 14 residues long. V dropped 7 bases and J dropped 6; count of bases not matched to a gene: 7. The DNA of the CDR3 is TGTGCCAGCACTAGACTAGCGGTCCGCAATGAGCAGTTCTTC. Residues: CASTRLAVRNEQFF.

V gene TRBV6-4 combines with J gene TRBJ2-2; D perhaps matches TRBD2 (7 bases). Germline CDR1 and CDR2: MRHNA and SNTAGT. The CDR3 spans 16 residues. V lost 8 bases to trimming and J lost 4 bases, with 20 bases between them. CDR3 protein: CASRPEGGLSTGELFF. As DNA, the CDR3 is TGTGCCAGCCGGCCTGAGGGGGGGCTGAGCACCGGGGAGCTGTTTTTT.

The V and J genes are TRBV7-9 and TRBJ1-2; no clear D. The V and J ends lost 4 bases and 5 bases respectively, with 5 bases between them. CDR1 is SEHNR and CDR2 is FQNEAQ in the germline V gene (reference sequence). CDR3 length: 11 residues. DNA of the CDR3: TGTGCCAGCAGCTCCCTGTATGGCTACACCTTC. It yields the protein CASSSLYGYTF.

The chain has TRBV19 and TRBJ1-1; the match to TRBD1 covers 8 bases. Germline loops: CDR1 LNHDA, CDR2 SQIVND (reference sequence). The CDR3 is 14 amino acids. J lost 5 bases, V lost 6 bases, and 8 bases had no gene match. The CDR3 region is CASRRTGTGTEAFF. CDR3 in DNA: TGTGCCAGTAGGCGGACAGGGACCGGGACTGAAGCTTTCTTT.

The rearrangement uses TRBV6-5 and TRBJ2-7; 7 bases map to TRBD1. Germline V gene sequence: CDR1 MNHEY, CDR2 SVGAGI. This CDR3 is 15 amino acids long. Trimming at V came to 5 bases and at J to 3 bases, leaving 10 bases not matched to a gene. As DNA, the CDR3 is TGTGCCAGCAGTCTCACAGGGGAATTGATCTACGAGCAGTACTTC. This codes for CASSLTGELIYEQYF.

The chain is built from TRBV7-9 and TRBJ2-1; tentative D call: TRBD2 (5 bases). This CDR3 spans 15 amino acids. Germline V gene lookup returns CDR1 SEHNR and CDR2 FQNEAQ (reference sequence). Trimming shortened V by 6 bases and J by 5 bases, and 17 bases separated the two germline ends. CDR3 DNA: TGTGCCAGCAGTCCCCTCGGCGGGCCAAACAATGAGCAGTTCTTC. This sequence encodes CASSPLGGPNNEQFF.

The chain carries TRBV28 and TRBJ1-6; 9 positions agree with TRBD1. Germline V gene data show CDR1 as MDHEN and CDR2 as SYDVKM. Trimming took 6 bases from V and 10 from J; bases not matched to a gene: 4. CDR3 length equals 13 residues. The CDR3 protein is CASSGTGRSPLHF. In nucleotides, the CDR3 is TGTGCCAGCAGCGGGACAGGGAGATCACCCCTCCACTTT.

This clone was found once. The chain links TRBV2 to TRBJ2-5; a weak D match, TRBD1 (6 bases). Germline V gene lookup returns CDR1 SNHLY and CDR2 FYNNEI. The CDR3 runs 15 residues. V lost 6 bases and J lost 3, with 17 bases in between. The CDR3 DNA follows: TGTGCCAGCAGATCTACAGGGATGGTGAAAGAGACCCAGTACTTC. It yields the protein CASRSTGMVKETQYF.